The rows below give T cell receptor beta chains drawn from one sample of a study of cytomegalovirus exposure and HLA in healthy donors. The method was immunoSEQ multiplex PCR; TCRdb's version includes in-frame clones alone and lacks a portion of them. The sample shows about 190,000 clones, 85% of them seen only once. The sequencing sample was made of PBMCs. The receptors come from a boy aged 2 to 10 in good health and CMV-seronegative. The CDR3 runs from the conserved cysteine through the conserved F or W. D genes are given only for firm matches. Clone size is shown for a subset of rows, as once, few, many or a class of expanded clone.

cdr3_nt	cdr3_aa	clone_size	d_call	v_call	j_call
TGTGCCACCTCCGGAGCGGGGGGTCGGTTCGCCCTCCACTTT	CATSGAGGRFALHF	.	.	TRBV7-2	TRBJ1-6
TGTGCCAGCAGTTCTTACACTGAAGCTTTCTTT	CASSSYTEAFF	.	.	TRBV28	TRBJ1-1
TGTGCCAGCAGCCAAGATAAGAACAGCAACTATGGCTACACCTTC	CASSQDKNSNYGYTF	.	.	TRBV4-2	TRBJ1-2
TGTGCCAGCAGCCTAGCGGGGGGGGCAGAATCACCCCTCCACTTT	CASSLAGGAESPLHF	.	.	TRBV14	TRBJ1-6
TGTGCCAGCAGCCAAGCAGGGTTCAACACCATATATTTT	CASSQAGFNTIYF	.	.	TRBV14	TRBJ1-3
TGTGCCTGGAGTGAAGAGGGCACCATATATTTT	CAWSEEGTIYF	once	.	TRBV30	TRBJ1-3
TGTGCCAGCAGTGCAGGGATAGGGTCACCCCTCCACTTT	CASSAGIGSPLHF	.	.	TRBV2	TRBJ1-6
TGTGCCAGCAGTTACGCGCAGGGGGCTTTGAACACTGAAGCTTTCTTT	CASSYAQGALNTEAFF	few	TRBD1	TRBV6-5	TRBJ1-1
TGCGCCAGCACATACCTCCCTGATGAGACCTACAATGAGCAGTTCTTC	CASTYLPDETYNEQFF	.	.	TRBV10-1	TRBJ2-1
TGTGCCAGCAGGAAGGAGGGGCGTGGGGTTGGCTACACCTTC	CASRKEGRGVGYTF	.	.	TRBV28	TRBJ1-2
TGTGCCAGCAGGGACCAGGGCTTCAGCTCCTACGAGCAGTACTTC	CASRDQGFSSYEQYF	.	.	TRBV6-6	TRBJ2-7
TGTGCCAGCAGCTCCCTGGGGCTAGCGGGGTACGAGCAGTACTTC	CASSSLGLAGYEQYF	.	TRBD2	TRBV13	TRBJ2-7
TGTGCCAGCAGTTACAGCCCGTCCTACAATGAGCAGTTCTTC	CASSYSPSYNEQFF	.	.	TRBV6-5	TRBJ2-1
TGTGCCACCAGCAGATTTAGGGGGACAGGGAAGAACACTGAAGCTTTCTTT	CATSRFRGTGKNTEAFF	.	TRBD1	TRBV15	TRBJ1-1
TGTGCCAGCCTTAGCCACAGGGGGAGGGACTCACCCCTCCACTTT	CASLSHRGRDSPLHF	once	TRBD1	TRBV6-5	TRBJ1-6
TGTTCCAGCTTCGAGGGGGACAATGGCTACACCTTC	CSSFEGDNGYTF	.	.	TRBV7-9	TRBJ1-2
TGTGCCAGCAGATCCACAGGGACCGGGGAGCTGTTTTTT	CASRSTGTGELFF	once	.	TRBV28	TRBJ2-2
TGTGCCATCAACCGGGACAGGCCTCTCCTGGGTTATGGCTACACCTTC	CAINRDRPLLGYGYTF	.	TRBD1	TRBV10-3	TRBJ1-2
TGCAGCGGTGGGACAGGGGGAGGTACAGATACGCAGTATTTT	CSGGTGGGTDTQYF	once	TRBD1	TRBV29-1	TRBJ2-3
TGTGCCAGCAGTTCCTCTTATCAAGACAAAAAAGGCGAGCAGTACTTC	CASSSSYQDKKGEQYF	.	.	TRBV2	TRBJ2-7
TGTGCCAGCAGTTCGGACAGTAACTATGGCTACACCTTC	CASSSDSNYGYTF	.	.	TRBV28	TRBJ1-2
TGTGCCAGCAGGGGGGGGAACACCGGGGAGCTGTTTTTT	CASRGGNTGELFF	.	.	TRBV28	TRBJ2-2
TGTGCCAGCAGTGAAGCGGACAGGCCTACTGAAGCTTTCTTT	CASSEADRPTEAFF	.	TRBD1	TRBV6-1	TRBJ1-1
TGTGCCAGCAGCGTAGGCGGGACAGCTTATGGCTACACCTTC	CASSVGGTAYGYTF	.	TRBD1	TRBV9	TRBJ1-2
TGTGCCAGCACACAGGGGTCCCCTCAGGGCTACACCTTC	CASTQGSPQGYTF	few	TRBD1	TRBV6-5	TRBJ1-2
TGTGCCAGCAGTCCTCGAGGACTGTCGAATTCACCCCTCCACTTT	CASSPRGLSNSPLHF	.	.	TRBV6-5	TRBJ1-6
TGTGCCACCAGCAGAGAGGGGACACGCAATTCACCCCTCCACTTT	CATSREGTRNSPLHF	.	.	TRBV15	TRBJ1-6
TGTTCCAGCAGCTTGGGGAGCACCGGGGAGCTGTTTTTT	CSSSLGSTGELFF	.	.	TRBV7-9	TRBJ2-2
TGTGCCAGCACATTGGAGGGTAATCGGGCGAACACCGAGGAGCTGTTTTTT	CASTLEGNRANTEELFF	.	.	TRBV7-9	TRBJ2-2
TGTGCCAGCAGCGTAGGGACTAGCGGGTTCCAGTACTTC	CASSVGTSGFQYF	.	TRBD2	TRBV9	TRBJ2-4
TGTGCCTGGAATCGCGGAGGGACAGGGGAAGCCGGGGAGCTGTTTTTT	CAWNRGGTGEAGELFF	.	TRBD1	TRBV30	TRBJ2-2
TGTGCCAGTAGTTCAGGACAGGGTGCTTTTGAGCCCCAGCATTTT	CASSSGQGAFEPQHF	.	TRBD1	TRBV19	TRBJ1-5
TGCGCCAGCAGTCAATCGACAATCCGGTTAGGCTATGGCTACACCTTC	CASSQSTIRLGYGYTF	.	.	TRBV23-1	TRBJ1-2
TGCGCCAGCAGCCTCGGACAACACACCGGGGAGCTGTTTTTT	CASSLGQHTGELFF	.	.	TRBV5-1	TRBJ2-2
TGTGCCAGCAGCTTAAATTTCGGGACAGGGGGGCAAGAGACCCAGTACTTC	CASSLNFGTGGQETQYF	.	TRBD1	TRBV11-2	TRBJ2-5
TGTGCCAGCAGCTTGGAAACAGGGGCGGGAGGGATTCAGCCCCAGCATTTT	CASSLETGAGGIQPQHF	.	TRBD1	TRBV5-6	TRBJ1-5
TGTGCCAGCAGTCCGGAGGCAGATACGCAGTATTTT	CASSPEADTQYF	.	.	TRBV2	TRBJ2-3
TGCGCCAGCAGCTTGGCGGAGACTGGTTTTAATGAAAAACTGTTTTTT	CASSLAETGFNEKLFF	.	.	TRBV5-1	TRBJ1-4
TGTGCCAGCAGCTTAACCCCGGTCGGGGTCGGGCATTCACCCCTCCACTTT	CASSLTPVGVGHSPLHF	once	.	TRBV5-4	TRBJ1-6
TGTGCCAGCAGTCCGAACGGGGGGGACGGCAATCAGCCCCAGCATTTT	CASSPNGGDGNQPQHF	.	.	TRBV28	TRBJ1-5
TGCGCCAGCAGCCAAGAAGATCAGGGCCCCAATCAGCCCCAGCATTTT	CASSQEDQGPNQPQHF	.	.	TRBV4-1	TRBJ1-5
TGTGCCAGTAGTCCCACGGACAGGCTGCTCTCTGGAAACACCATATATTTT	CASSPTDRLLSGNTIYF	.	TRBD1	TRBV19	TRBJ1-3
TGTGCCATCAGTGACTCGGACAGGGCTCCAGAGACCCAGTACTTC	CAISDSDRAPETQYF	once	TRBD1	TRBV10-3	TRBJ2-5
TGTGCCAGCAGCCTGAGACAGGGAACCCCTGGGGCCAACGTCCTGACTTTC	CASSLRQGTPGANVLTF	.	.	TRBV21-1	TRBJ2-6